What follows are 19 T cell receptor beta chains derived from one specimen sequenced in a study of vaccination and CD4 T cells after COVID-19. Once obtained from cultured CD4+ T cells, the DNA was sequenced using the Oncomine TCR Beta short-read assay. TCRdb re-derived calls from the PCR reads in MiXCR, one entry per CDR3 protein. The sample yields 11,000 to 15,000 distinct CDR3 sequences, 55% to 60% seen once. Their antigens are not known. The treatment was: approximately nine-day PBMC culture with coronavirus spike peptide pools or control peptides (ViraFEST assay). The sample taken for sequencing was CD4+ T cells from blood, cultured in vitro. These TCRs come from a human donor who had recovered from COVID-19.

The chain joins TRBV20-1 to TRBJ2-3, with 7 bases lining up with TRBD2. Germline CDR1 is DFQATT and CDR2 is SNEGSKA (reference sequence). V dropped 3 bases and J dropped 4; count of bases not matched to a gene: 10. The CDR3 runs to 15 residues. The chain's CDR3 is CSASPSGNNADTQYF. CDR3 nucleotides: TGCAGTGCTAGTCCGAGCGGGAATAATGCAGATACGCAGTATTTT.

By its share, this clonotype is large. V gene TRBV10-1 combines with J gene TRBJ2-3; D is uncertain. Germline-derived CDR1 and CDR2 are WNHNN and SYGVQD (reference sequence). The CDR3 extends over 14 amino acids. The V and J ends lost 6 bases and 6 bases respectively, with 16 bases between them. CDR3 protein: CASSQMAGADTQYF. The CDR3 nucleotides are TGCGCCAGCAGCCAAATGGCAGGCGCGGATACGCAGTATTTT.

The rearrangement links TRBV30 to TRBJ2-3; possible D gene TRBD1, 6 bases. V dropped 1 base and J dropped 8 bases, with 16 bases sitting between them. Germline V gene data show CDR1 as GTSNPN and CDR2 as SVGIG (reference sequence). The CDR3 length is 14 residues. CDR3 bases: TGTGCCTGGAGTGACGTCGGCGTGGGGGCTACGCAGTATTTT. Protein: CAWSDVGVGATQYF.

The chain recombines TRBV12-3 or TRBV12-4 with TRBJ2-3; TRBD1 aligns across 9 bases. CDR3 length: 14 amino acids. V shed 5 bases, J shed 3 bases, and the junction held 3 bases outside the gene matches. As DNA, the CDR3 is TGTGCCAGCAGTCGACAGGGGGGTACAGATACGCAGTATTTT. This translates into CASSRQGGTDTQYF.

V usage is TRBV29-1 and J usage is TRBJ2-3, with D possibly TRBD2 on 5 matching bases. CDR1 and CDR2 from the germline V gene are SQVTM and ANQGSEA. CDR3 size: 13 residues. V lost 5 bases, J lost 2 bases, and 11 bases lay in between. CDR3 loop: CSVISEDTDTQYF. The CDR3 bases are TGCAGCGTTATTAGCGAGGACACAGATACGCAGTATTTT.

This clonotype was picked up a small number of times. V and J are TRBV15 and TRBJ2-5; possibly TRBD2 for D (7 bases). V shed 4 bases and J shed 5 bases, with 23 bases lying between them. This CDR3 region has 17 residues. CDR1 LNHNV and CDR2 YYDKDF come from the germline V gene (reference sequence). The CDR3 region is CATSKMGGGAEGETQYF. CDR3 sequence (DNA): TGTGCCACCAGCAAAATGGGGGGGGGCGCGGAAGGGGAGACCCAGTACTTC.

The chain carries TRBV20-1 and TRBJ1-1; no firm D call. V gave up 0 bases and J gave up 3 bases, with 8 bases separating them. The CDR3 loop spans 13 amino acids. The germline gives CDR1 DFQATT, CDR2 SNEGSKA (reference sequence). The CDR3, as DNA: TGCAGTGCTAGAGAGAACAGCCACACTGAAGCTTTCTTT. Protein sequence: CSARENSHTEAFF.

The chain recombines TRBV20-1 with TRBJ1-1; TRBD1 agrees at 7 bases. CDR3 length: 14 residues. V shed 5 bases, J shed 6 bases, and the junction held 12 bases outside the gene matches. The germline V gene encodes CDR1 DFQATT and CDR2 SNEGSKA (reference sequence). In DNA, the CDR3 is TGCAGTGCTGGAGGACAGGTCGTTGGCGCTGAAGCTTTCTTT. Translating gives CSAGGQVVGAEAFF.

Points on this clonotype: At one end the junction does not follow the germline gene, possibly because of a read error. This chain's CDR3 is CASSFRTGSTQYF. DNA for the CDR3: TGCGCCAGCAGCTTTAGGACAGGGTCGACCCAGTACTTC. The chain has TRBV7-2 and TRBJ2-5; 8 positions agree with TRBD1. Germline V CDR1 and CDR2: SGHTA, FQGNSA. CDR3 size: 13 residues.

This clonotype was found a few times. The CDR3 DNA sequence: TGTGCCAGCAGTCCACACCCAGAGAACACCGGGGAGCTGTTTTTT. Translated: CASSPHPENTGELFF. This chain uses TRBV6-4 with TRBJ2-2; D ambiguous. CDR1 is MRHNA and CDR2 is SNTAGT in the germline V gene. The V gene lost 5 bases and the J gene lost 1 base, with 11 bases spanning the gap. The CDR3 has 15 residues.

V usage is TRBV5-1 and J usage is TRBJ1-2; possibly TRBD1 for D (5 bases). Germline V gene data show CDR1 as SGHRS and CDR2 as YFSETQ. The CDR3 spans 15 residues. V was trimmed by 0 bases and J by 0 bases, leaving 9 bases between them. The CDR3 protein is CASSLEGNSNYGYTF. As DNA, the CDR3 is TGCGCCAGCAGCTTGGAGGGGAACTCTAACTATGGCTACACCTTC. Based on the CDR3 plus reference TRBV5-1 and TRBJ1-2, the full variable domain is KAGVTQTPRYLIKTRGQQVTLSCSPISGHRSVSWYQQTPGQGLQFLFEYFSETQRNKGNFPGRFSGRQFSNSRSEMNVSTLELGDSALYLCASSLEGNSNYGYTFGSGTRLTVV.

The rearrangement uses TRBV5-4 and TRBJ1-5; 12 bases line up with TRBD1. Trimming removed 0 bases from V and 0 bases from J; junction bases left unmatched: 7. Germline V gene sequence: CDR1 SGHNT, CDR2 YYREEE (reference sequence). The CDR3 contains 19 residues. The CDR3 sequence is CASSLVGDRGLDSNQPQHF. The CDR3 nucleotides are TGTGCCAGCAGCTTGGTTGGGGACAGGGGGCTCGATAGCAATCAGCCCCAGCATTTT.

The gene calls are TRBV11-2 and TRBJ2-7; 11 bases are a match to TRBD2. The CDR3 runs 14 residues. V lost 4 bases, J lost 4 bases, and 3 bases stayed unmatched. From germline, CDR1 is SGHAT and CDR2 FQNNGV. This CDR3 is CASSSLAGGYEQYF. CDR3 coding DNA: TGTGCCAGCAGCTCCCTAGCGGGAGGTTACGAGCAGTACTTC.

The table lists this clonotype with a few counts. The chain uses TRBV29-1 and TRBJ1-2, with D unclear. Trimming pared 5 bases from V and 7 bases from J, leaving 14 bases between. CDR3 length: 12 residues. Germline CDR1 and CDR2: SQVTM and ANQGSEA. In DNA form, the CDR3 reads TGCAGCGTTTTGGGGTTACTTGGTGGCTACACCTTC. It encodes CSVLGLLGGYTF.

This CDR3 reads CALTSGRARDTQYF. The CDR3 nucleotides read TGTGCCTTGACTAGCGGGAGGGCCAGAGATACGCAGTATTTT. The chain joins TRBV30 to TRBJ2-3; 14 nucleotides align to TRBD2. With V trimmed by 7 bases and J by 5 bases, 5 bases remained unmatched. The germline CDR1 and CDR2 sequences are GTSNPN and SVGIG (reference sequence). The CDR3 totals 14 residues.

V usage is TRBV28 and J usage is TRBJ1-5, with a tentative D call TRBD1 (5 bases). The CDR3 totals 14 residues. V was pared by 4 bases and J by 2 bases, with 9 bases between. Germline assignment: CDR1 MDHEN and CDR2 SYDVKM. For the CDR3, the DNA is TGTGCCAGCAGTTCGGGGGGGGGCAATCAGCCCCAGCATTTT. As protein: CASSSGGGNQPQHF.

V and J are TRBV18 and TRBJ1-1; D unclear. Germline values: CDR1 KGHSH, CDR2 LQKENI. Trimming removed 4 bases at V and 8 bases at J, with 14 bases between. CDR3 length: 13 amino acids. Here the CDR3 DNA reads TGTGCCAGCTCACGAGGCCTCGGGGAAGAAGCTTTCTTT. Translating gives CASSRGLGEEAFF. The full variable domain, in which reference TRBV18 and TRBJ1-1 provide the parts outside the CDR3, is NAGVMQNPRHLVRRRGQEARLRCSPMKGHSHVYWYRQLPEEGLKFMVYLQKENIIDESGMPKERFSAEFPKEGPSILRIQQVVRGDSAAYFCASSRGLGEEAFFGQGTRLTVV.

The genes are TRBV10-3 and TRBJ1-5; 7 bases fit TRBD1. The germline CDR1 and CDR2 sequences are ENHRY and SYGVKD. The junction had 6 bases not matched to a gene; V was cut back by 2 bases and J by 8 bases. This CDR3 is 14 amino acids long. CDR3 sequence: CAISEGGGREPQHF. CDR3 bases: TGTGCCATCAGTGAGGGAGGGGGCCGTGAGCCCCAGCATTTT.

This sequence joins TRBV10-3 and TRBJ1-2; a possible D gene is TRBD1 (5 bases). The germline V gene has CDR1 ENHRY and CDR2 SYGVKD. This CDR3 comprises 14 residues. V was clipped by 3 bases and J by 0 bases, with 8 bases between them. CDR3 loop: CAISDKGSNYGYTF. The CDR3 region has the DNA TGTGCCATCAGTGACAAGGGGTCTAACTATGGCTACACCTTC.